The source of this T cell receptor (beta chain) is a study of shared clonotypes between healthy human individuals. Germline V gene lookup returns CDR1 SQVTM and CDR2 ANQGSEA. The CDR3 adds up to 14 amino acids, both ends counted. Assay: immunoSEQ multiplex PCR; the TCRdb copy retains only in-frame clones and omits some. The table lists 2,500,000 or so clones, over 85% of them singletons, with more than 0.35% in the top ten. On this clone: No DNA is shown, since the ends of the CDR3 on it are uncertain; the CDR3 is the one TCRdb lists.

Sequenced input: naive CD4+ T cells from PBMCs. The subset denotes: CD45RA+ positively selected. The sequence was obtained from a young man in good health. Some clones in this sample may be carry-over from other donors' samples. V is TRBV29-1 and J is TRBJ2-7; TRBD1 is the table's D call and was not checked against the DNA. This CDR3 is CSVEEVGTGTLRYF.